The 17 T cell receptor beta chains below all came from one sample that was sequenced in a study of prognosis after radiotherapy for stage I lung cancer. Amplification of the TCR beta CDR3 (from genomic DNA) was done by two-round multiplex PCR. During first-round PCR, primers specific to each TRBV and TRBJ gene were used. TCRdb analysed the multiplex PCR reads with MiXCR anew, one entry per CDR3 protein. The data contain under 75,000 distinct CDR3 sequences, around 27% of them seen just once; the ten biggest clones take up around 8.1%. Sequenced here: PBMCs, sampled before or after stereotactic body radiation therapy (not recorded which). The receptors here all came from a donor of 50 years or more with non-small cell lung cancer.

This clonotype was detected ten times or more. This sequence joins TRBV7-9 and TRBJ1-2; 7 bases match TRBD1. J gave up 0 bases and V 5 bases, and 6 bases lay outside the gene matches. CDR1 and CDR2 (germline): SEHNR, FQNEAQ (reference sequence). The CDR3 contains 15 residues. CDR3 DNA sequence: TGTGCCAGCAGCACAGGGACAGCCGCTAACTATGGCTACACCTTC. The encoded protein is CASSTGTAANYGYTF.

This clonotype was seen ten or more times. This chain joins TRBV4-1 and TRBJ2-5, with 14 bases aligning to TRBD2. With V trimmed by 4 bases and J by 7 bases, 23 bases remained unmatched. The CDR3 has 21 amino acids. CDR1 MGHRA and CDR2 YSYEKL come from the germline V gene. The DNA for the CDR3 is TGCGCCAGCAGCCCTCTTTGGACTAGCGGGGGGCTCTCGCGGGACCTGGGGACCCAGTACTTC. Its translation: CASSPLWTSGGLSRDLGTQYF.

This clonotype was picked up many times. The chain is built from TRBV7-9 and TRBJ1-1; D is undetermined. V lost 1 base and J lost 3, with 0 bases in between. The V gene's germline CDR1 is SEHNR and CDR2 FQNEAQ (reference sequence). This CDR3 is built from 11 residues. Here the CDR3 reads CASSLDTEAFF. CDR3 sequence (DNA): TGTGCCAGCAGCTTAGACACTGAAGCTTTCTTT. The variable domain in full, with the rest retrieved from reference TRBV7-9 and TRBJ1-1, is DTGVSQNPRHKITKRGQNVTFRCDPISEHNRLYWYRQTLGQGPEFLTYFQNEAQLEKSRLLSDRFSAERPKGSFSTLEIQRTEQGDSAMYLCASSLDTEAFFGQGTRLTVV.

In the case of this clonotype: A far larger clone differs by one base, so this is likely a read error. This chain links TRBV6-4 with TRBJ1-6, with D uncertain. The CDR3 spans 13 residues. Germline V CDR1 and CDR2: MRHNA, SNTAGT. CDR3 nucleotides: TGTGCCAGCAGTAACTCGACTGGTTCACCCCTCCACTTT. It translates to CASSNSTGSPLHF.

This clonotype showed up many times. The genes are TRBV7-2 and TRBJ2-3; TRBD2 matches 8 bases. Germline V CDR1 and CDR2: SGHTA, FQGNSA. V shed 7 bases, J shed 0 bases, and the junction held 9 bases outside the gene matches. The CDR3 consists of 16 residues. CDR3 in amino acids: CASITPLAGSTDTQYF. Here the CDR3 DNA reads TGTGCCAGCATCACGCCGCTAGCGGGTAGCACAGATACGCAGTATTTT.

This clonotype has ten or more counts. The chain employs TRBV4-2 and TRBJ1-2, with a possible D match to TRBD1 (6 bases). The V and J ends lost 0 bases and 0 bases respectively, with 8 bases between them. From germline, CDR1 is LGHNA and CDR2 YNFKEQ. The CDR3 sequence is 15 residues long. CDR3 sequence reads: CASSQEQGSNYGYTF. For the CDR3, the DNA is TGTGCCAGCAGCCAAGAGCAGGGGTCTAACTATGGCTACACCTTC.

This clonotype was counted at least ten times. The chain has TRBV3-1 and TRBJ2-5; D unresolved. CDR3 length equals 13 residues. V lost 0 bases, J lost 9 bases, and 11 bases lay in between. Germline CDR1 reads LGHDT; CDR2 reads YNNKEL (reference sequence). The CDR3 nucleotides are TGTGCCAGCAGCCAAGATGATTTTGGGGCCCAGTACTTC. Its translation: CASSQDDFGAQYF.

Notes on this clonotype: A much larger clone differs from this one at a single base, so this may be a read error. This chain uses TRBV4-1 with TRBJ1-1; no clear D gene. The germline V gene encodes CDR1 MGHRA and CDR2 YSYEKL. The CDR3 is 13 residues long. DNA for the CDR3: TGCGCCAGAAGCCAAGTGAAGAACACTGAAGCTTTCTTT. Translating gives CARSQVKNTEAFF.

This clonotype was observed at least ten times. CDR3 residues: CASSDWTGPEAFF. CDR3 DNA sequence: TGTGCCAGCAGTGATTGGACAGGTCCTGAAGCTTTCTTT. V is TRBV2 and J is TRBJ1-1; 7 nucleotides match TRBD1. The CDR3 covers 13 residues. J lost 6 bases, V lost 3 bases, and 4 bases had no gene match. CDR1 and CDR2 (germline): SNHLY, FYNNEI.

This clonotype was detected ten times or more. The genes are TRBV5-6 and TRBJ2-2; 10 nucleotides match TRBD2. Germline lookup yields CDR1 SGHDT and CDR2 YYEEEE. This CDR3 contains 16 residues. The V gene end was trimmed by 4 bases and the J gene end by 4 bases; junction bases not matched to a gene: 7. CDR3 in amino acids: CASSEGLAGATGELFF. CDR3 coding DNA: TGTGCCAGCAGCGAGGGCCTAGCGGGGGCCACCGGGGAGCTGTTTTTT. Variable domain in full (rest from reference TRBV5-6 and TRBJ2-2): DAGVTQSPTHLIKTRGQQVTLRCSPKSGHDTVSWYQQALGQGPQFIFQYYEEEERQRGNFPDRFSGHQFPNYSSELNVNALLLGDSALYLCASSEGLAGATGELFFGEGSRLTVL.

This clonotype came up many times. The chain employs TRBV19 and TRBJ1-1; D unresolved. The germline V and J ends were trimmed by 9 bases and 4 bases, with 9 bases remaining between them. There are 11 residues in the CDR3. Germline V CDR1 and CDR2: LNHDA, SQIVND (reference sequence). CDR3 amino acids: CASLTGTEAFF. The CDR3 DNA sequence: TGTGCCAGCCTGACGGGCACTGAAGCTTTCTTT. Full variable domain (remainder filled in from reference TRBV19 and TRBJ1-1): DGGITQSPKYLFRKEGQNVTLSCEQNLNHDAMYWYRQDPGQGLRLIYYSQIVNDFQKGDIAEGYSVSREKKESFPLTVTSAQKNPTAFYLCASLTGTEAFFGQGTRLTVV.

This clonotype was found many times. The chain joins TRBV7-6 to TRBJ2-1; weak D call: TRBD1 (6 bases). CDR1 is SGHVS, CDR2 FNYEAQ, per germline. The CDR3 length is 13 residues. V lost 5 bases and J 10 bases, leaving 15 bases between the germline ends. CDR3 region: CASSVGQSREQFF. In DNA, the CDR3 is TGTGCCAGCAGCGTAGGACAGTCCCGGGAGCAGTTCTTC.

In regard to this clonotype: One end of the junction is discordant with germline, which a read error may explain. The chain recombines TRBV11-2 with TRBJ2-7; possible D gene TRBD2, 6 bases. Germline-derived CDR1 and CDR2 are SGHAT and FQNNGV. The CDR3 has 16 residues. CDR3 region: CASSLFPARGSYGQYF. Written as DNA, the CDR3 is TGTGCCAGCAGCCTCTTCCCCGCGCGGGGCTCCTACGGGCAGTACTTC.

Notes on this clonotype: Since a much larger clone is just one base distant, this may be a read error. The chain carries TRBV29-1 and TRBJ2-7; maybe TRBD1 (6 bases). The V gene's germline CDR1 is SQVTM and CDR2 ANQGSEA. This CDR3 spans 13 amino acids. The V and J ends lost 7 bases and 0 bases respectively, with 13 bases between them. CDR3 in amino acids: CSGGQCISYEQYF. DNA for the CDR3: TGCAGCGGCGGACAGTGTATCTCCTACGAGCAGTACTTC.

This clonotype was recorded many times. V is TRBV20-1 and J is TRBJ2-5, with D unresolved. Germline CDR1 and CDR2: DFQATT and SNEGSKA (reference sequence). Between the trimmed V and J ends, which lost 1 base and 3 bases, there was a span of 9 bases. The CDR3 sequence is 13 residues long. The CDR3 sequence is CSARAGSKETQYF. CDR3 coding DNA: TGCAGTGCTAGAGCGGGTTCAAAAGAGACCCAGTACTTC.

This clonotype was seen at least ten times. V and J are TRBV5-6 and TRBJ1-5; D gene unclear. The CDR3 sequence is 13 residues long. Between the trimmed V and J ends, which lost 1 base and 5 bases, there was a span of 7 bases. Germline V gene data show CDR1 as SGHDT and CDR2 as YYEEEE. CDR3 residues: CASSLNQYQPQHF. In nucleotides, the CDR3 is TGTGCCAGCAGCTTGAACCAATATCAGCCCCAGCATTTT.

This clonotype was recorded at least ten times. The chain's CDR3 is CASSQEDRGLNEQYF. The CDR3 nucleotides are TGTGCCAGCAGCCAAGAGGACAGGGGCTTAAACGAGCAGTACTTC. V gene TRBV4-2 combines with J gene TRBJ2-7, with 9 bases matching TRBD1. Looked up from germline, CDR1 is LGHNA and CDR2 is YNFKEQ. The junction had 5 bases not matched to a gene; V was cut back by 0 bases and J by 5 bases. The CDR3 spans 15 residues.